This TCR beta chain was identified in a study of T-cell memory formation after mild COVID-19. MiXCR, applied by TCRdb to the 5' RACE reads, yields one record per CDR3 protein. The sample carries hundreds of thousands of distinct CDR3 sequences, roughly 20% recorded once. This clonotype has just a few counts. The CDR3 has 13 residues. The V end lost 5 bases, the J end lost 6 bases, and 12 bases lay between the germline ends. Per germline, CDR1 LNHDA and CDR2 SQIVND (reference sequence). This chain uses TRBV19 with TRBJ2-3, with D possibly matching TRBD2 (6 bases). The sequence was collected from an adult woman who had mild COVID-19 (a few samples of this study predate the infection). Cell type and time point are not known. The sequenced sample consisted of PBMCs or a T cell subset sorted from them (not recorded which). The CDR3, as DNA: TGTGCCAGTAGTTCGACAAGCGGGGATACGCAGTATTTT. Translated: CASSSTSGDTQYF.